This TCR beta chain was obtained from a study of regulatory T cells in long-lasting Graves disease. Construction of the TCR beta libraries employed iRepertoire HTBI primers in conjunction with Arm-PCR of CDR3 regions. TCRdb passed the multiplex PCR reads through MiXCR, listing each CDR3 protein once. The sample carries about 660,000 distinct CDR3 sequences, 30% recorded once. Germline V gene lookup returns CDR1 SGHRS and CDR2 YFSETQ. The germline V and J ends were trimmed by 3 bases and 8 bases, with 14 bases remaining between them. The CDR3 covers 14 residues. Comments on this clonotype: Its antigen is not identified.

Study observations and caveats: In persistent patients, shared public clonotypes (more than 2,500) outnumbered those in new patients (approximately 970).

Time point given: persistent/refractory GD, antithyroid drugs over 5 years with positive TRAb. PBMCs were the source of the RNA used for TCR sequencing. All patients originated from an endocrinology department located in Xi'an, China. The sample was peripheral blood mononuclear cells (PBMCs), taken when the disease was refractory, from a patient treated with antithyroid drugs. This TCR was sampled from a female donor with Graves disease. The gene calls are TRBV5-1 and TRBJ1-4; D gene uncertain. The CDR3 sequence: CASSSGFTEEKLFF. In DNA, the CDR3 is TGCGCCAGCAGCTCTGGCTTCACGGAAGAAAAACTGTTTTTT. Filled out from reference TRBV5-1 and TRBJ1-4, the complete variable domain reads KAGVTQTPRYLIKTRGQQVTLSCSPISGHRSVSWYQQTPGQGLQFLFEYFSETQRNKGNFPGRFSGRQFSNSRSEMNVSTLELGDSALYLCASSSGFTEEKLFFGSGTQLSVL.